This paragraph reports one T cell receptor (beta chain). Its target is unknown. V lost 2 bases and J lost 7; bases outside the gene matches: 5. Germline CDR1 MNHEY, CDR2 SVGAGI. There are 13 residues in the CDR3. This sample is part of a study of cytomegalovirus exposure and HLA in healthy donors. Whole-study results and caveats: A few of the chains that were CMV-associated were confirmed in vitro to be specific for CMV antigens. The study found most TCR sequences rare, yet found some public TCRs in many donors. Researchers catalogued over 150 TCR beta chains as cytomegalovirus-associated.

Data came from immunoSEQ multiplex PCR; TCRdb stores just in-frame clones and leaves some out. The data contain 250,000 to 400,000 clones, over 75% of them singletons. The donors were in the 120-subject validation cohort, distinct from the roughly 600-subject first cohort. Material for sequencing was PBMCs. The J gene is TRBJ2-7, the V gene TRBV6-5; TRBD2 matches 7 bases. The receptor was isolated from a man aged 30 to 39 in good health and CMV-seronegative. CDR3 protein: CASSYGREGEQYF. The CDR3 DNA reads TGTGCCAGCAGTTACGGCAGGGAGGGGGAGCAGTACTTC.